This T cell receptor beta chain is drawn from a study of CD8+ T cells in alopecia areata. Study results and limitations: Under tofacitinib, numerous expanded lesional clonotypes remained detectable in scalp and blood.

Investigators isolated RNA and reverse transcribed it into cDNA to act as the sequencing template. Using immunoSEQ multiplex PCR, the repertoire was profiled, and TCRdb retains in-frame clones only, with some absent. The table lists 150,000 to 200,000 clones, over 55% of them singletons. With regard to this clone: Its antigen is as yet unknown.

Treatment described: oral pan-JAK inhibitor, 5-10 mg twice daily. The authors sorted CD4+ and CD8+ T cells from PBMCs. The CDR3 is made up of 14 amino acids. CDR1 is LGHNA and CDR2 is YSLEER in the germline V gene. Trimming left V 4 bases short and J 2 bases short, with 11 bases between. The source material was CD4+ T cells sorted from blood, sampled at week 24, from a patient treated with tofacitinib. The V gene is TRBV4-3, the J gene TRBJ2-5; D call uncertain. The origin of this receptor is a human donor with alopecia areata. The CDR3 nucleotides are TGCGCCAGCAGCCCCACCGGCGAGCAAGAGACCCAGTACTTC. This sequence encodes CASSPTGEQETQYF.